Below are 18 T cell receptor beta chains sequenced from a single sample in a study of identical twins. From the 5' RACE reads, TCRdb called clonotypes with MiXCR, one entry per CDR3 protein. The data hold about 190,000 distinct CDR3 sequences, with more than 15% observed a single time. This same sample was also taken into another study, of T cells expressing NK-cell markers.

The sequenced material came from CD8+ T cells sorted from blood. The receptor source for this set is a woman under 30 in good health.

The chain recombines TRBV20-1 with TRBJ2-7; a weak D match, TRBD2 (5 bases). Trimming stripped 1 base from V and 4 bases from J, with 17 bases between. Germline assignment: CDR1 DFQATT and CDR2 SNEGSKA (reference sequence). The CDR3 covers 15 residues. The CDR3 DNA follows: TGCAGTGCTAGAGGAGTGGAGGAGACACCTTACGAGCAGTACTTC. Translation: CSARGVEETPYEQYF.

This clonotype has just a few counts. CDR3 DNA sequence: TGTGCCAGTAGTATAGAAGGCGTCAATGAGCAGTTCTTC. Translating gives CASSIEGVNEQFF. The chain couples TRBV19 to TRBJ2-1, with D uncertain. Germline V gives CDR1 LNHDA, CDR2 SQIVND (reference sequence). The CDR3 consists of 13 residues. V was shortened by 0 bases and J by 6 bases, with 6 bases between the two germline ends.

This clonotype showed up just a few times. The chain is built from TRBV9 and TRBJ2-2; D might be TRBD1 (6 bases). V lost 3 bases to trimming and J lost 5 bases, with 17 bases between them. Per the germline V gene, CDR1 is SGDLS and CDR2 is YYNGEE. The CDR3 is made up of 16 amino acids. The CDR3 loop reads CASSGLTGKGTGELFF. DNA of the CDR3: TGTGCCAGCAGCGGACTTACAGGGAAGGGAACCGGGGAGCTGTTTTTT.

The chain is built from TRBV2 and TRBJ2-7; no reliable D call. Trimming pared 6 bases from V and 2 bases from J, leaving 17 bases between. CDR1 and CDR2 (germline): SNHLY, FYNNEI. This CDR3 is built from 15 residues. The CDR3 sequence is CASSLSEQFAYEQYF. The CDR3 DNA sequence: TGTGCCAGCAGCCTATCTGAACAATTTGCCTACGAGCAGTACTTC.

The chain links TRBV5-1 to TRBJ2-7; tentatively, D is TRBD2 (6 bases). The CDR3 totals 13 residues. V lost 4 bases and J 4 bases, leaving 12 bases between the germline ends. Germline V gene data show CDR1 as SGHRS and CDR2 as YFSETQ. CDR3 in amino acids: CASSPGAGYEQYF. CDR3 in DNA: TGCGCCAGCAGCCCTGGCGCGGGATACGAGCAGTACTTC.

The J gene is TRBJ2-5, the V gene TRBV20-1; 11 positions agree with TRBD2. Losses at the gene ends were 1 base for V and 4 bases for J; bases not matched to a gene: 14. CDR3 length: 18 amino acids. Germline CDR1 and CDR2: DFQATT and SNEGSKA (reference sequence). In nucleotides, the CDR3 is TGCAGTGCTAGAGGATATACTAGCGGGAGCGGGAGGGGAGAGACCCAGTACTTC. It is translated as CSARGYTSGSGRGETQYF.

V and J are TRBV7-9 and TRBJ1-4, with a tentative D call TRBD1 (5 bases). This CDR3 has 15 residues. Deletions cut 5 bases from V and 4 bases from J, with 14 bases between. Germline CDR1 SEHNR, CDR2 FQNEAQ (reference sequence). CDR3 DNA sequence: TGTGCCAGCAGCCCCCCGACAGAGAATAATGAAAAACTGTTTTTT. Protein product: CASSPPTENNEKLFF.

The chain is built from TRBV15 and TRBJ2-1; unclear D gene. Trimming stripped 3 bases from V and 6 bases from J, with 12 bases between. This CDR3 comprises 14 residues. Looked up from germline, CDR1 is LNHNV and CDR2 is YYDKDF (reference sequence). Written as DNA, the CDR3 is TGTGCCACCAGCAGTAATGGGCAGCGCAATGAGCAGTTCTTC. Translation gives CATSSNGQRNEQFF.

This clonotype turned up a few times. This chain links TRBV19 with TRBJ2-5; D is possibly TRBD2 (6 bases). This CDR3 spans 14 amino acids. Germline CDR1 is LNHDA and CDR2 is SQIVND (reference sequence). Trimming removed 5 bases from V and 1 base from J, with 11 bases in between. The DNA for the CDR3 is TGTGCCAGTAGTTGGGCCGGGGGCCAAGAGACCCAGTACTTC. Translated, it gives CASSWAGGQETQYF.

This clonotype was seen a few times. This chain connects TRBV9 to TRBJ2-1; the D call may be TRBD1 or TRBD2 (5 bases each). Germline CDR1 and CDR2: SGDLS and YYNGEE. The V end was cut by 3 bases, the J end by 0 bases, with 13 bases between. CDR3 length: 16 amino acids. As DNA, the CDR3 is TGTGCCAGCAGCGCTTCTGGGGACGTCTCCTACAATGAGCAGTTCTTC. This gives the protein CASSASGDVSYNEQFF.

V usage is TRBV12-3 or TRBV12-4 and J usage is TRBJ2-6; 8 bases map to TRBD2. This CDR3 region has 18 residues. V shed 5 bases, J shed 0 bases, and the junction held 9 bases outside the gene matches. The CDR3 spells CASSPIAGRDSGANVLTF. DNA for the CDR3: TGTGCCAGCAGTCCCATAGCGGGGCGCGACTCTGGGGCCAACGTCCTGACTTTC.

The V and J genes are TRBV7-6 and TRBJ2-3, with TRBD1 matching over 8 bases. The CDR3 is made up of 15 amino acids. V gave up 4 bases and J gave up 2 bases; unmatched junction bases: 5. CDR1 SGHVS and CDR2 FNYEAQ come from the germline V gene. CDR3 nucleotide sequence: TGTGCCAGCAGCTCGACAGGGGCCTACACAGATACGCAGTATTTT. Encoded protein: CASSSTGAYTDTQYF.

Note on this clonotype: Germline is not matched at one junction end, which may reflect a read error. The rearrangement links TRBV20-1 to TRBJ2-7, with 9 bases fitting TRBD2. Germline-derived CDR1 and CDR2 are DFQATT and SNEGSKA (reference sequence). The CDR3 spans 16 residues. Here the CDR3 reads CSARALAGREGYEQYF. As DNA, the CDR3 is TGCAGTGCGAGAGCGCTAGCGGGACGGGAGGGATACGAGCAGTACTTC.

This clonotype was recorded a few times. The V gene is TRBV7-6, the J gene TRBJ1-1; 8 bases fit TRBD1. The CDR3 contains 13 residues. V shed 6 bases, J shed 4 bases, and the junction held 4 bases outside the gene matches. The V gene's germline CDR1 is SGHVS and CDR2 FNYEAQ. CDR3 loop: CASSLDRVTEAFF. The CDR3 DNA follows: TGTGCCAGCAGTCTGGACAGGGTCACTGAAGCTTTCTTT.

The V and J genes are TRBV7-3 and TRBJ2-3, with 7 bases matching TRBD2. Germline values: CDR1 SGHTA, CDR2 FQGTGA. V lost 4 bases to trimming and J lost 2 bases; unmatched junction nucleotides: 6. The CDR3 totals 15 residues. CDR3 in amino acids: CASSSWGGLTDTQYF. The CDR3 coding sequence is TGTGCCAGCAGCTCCTGGGGGGGACTCACAGATACGCAGTATTTT.

This clonotype was seen more than once but under ten times. This chain links TRBV4-3 with TRBJ2-3; weak D call: TRBD1 (6 bases). The CDR3 totals 15 residues. V was shortened by 0 bases and J by 7 bases, with 14 bases between the two germline ends. CDR1 LGHNA and CDR2 YSLEER come from the germline V gene. The CDR3 DNA follows: TGCGCCAGCAGCCAAGACAGGGGCCAAATGAATACGCAGTATTTT. This translates into CASSQDRGQMNTQYF.

This clonotype was counted between two and nine times. The chain carries TRBV2 and TRBJ2-1; 7 bases are a match to TRBD1. This CDR3 spans 16 amino acids. The germline V gene has CDR1 SNHLY and CDR2 FYNNEI. J lost 9 bases, V lost 1 base, and 12 bases had no gene match. The CDR3 bases are TGTGCCAGCAGTGAAGGGCAGACAGGGAAATTTGCTGAGCAGTTCTTC. Protein sequence: CASSEGQTGKFAEQFF. Full variable domain (remainder filled in from reference TRBV2 and TRBJ2-1): EPEVTQTPSHQVTQMGQEVILRCVPISNHLYFYWYRQILGQKVEFLVSFYNNEISEKSEIFDDQFSVERPDGSNFTLKIRSTKLEDSAMYFCASSEGQTGKFAEQFFGPGTRLTVL.

The chain joins TRBV15 to TRBJ2-1; 8 bases fit TRBD1. The junction had 7 bases not matched to a gene; V was cut back by 0 bases and J by 6 bases. CDR1 LNHNV and CDR2 YYDKDF come from the germline V gene (reference sequence). The CDR3 totals 16 residues. CDR3 DNA sequence: TGTGCCACCAGCAGAGATTCGGGCAGGGGGCTCAATGAGCAGTTCTTC. As protein: CATSRDSGRGLNEQFF.